The T cell receptor beta chain under discussion was sequenced for a study of cytomegalovirus exposure and HLA in healthy donors. Profiled with immunoSEQ multiplex PCR; TCRdb holds only in-frame clones, not every one. Of approximately 150,000 clones listed, 91% are singletons. Overall study results and limits: Diagnosis of cytomegalovirus status made by the classifier reportedly showed high specificity and sensitivity.

As to this clone: Its target is not known. Other nucleotide sequences in the sample specify the same CDR3.

What was sequenced was PBMCs. The receptor comes from a man aged 18 to 29 in good health and CMV-seronegative.

The chain's CDR3 is CASSQGQGAYEQYF. The CDR3 nucleotides read TGTGCCAGCAGCCAAGGACAGGGAGCTTACGAGCAGTACTTC. This rearrangement joins TRBV14 to TRBJ2-7; 7 bases agree with TRBD1. Germline lookup yields CDR1 SGHDN and CDR2 FVKESK. The V gene end was trimmed by 1 base and the J gene end by 4 bases; junction bases not matched to a gene: 4. The CDR3 spans 14 residues. Full variable domain (remainder filled in from reference TRBV14 and TRBJ2-7): EAGVTQFPSHSVIEKGQTVTLRCDPISGHDNLYWYRRVMGKEIKFLLHFVKESKQDESGMPNNRFLAERTGGTYSTLKVQPAELEDSGVYFCASSQGQGAYEQYFGPGTRLTVT.